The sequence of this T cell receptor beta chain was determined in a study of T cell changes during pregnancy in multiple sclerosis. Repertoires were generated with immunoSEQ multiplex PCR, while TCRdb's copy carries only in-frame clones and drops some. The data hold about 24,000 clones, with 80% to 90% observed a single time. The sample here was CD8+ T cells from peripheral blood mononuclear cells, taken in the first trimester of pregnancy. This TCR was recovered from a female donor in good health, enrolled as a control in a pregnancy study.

As DNA, the CDR3 is TGCAGCGCAGGGTCCGACTCCTATGGCTACACCTTC. Its protein product is CSAGSDSYGYTF. The rearrangement uses TRBV29-1 and TRBJ1-2; the D gene is possibly TRBD1 (5 bases). Trimming pared 7 bases from V and 4 bases from J, leaving 13 bases between. This CDR3 has 12 amino acids. Germline values: CDR1 SQVTM, CDR2 ANQGSEA. Looking up the rest from reference TRBV29-1 and TRBJ1-2 gives the full variable domain: SAVISQKPSRDICQRGTSLTIQCQVDSQVTMMFWYRQQPGQSLTLIATANQGSEATYESGFVIDKFPISRPNLTFSTLTVSNMSPEDSSIYLCSAGSDSYGYTFGSGTRLTVV.